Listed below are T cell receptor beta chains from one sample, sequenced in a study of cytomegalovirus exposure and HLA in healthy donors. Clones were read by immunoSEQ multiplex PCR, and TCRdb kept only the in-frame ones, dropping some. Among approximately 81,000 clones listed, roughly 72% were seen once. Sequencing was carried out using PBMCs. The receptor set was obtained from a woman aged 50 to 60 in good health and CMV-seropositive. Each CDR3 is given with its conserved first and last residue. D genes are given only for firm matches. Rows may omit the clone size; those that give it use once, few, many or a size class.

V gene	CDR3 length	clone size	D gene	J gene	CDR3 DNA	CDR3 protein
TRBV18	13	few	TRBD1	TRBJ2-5	TGTGCCAGCTCAGGTGACAGGGCCCGGGGCCAGTACTTC	CASSGDRARGQYF
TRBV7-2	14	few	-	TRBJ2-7	TGTGCCAGCAGCTTAGTCGGCGGGCCCTCCGAGCAGTACTTC	CASSLVGGPSEQYF
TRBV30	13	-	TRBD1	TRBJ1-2	TGTGCCTGGATCCCCGACAGGGCGATTGGCTACACCTTC	CAWIPDRAIGYTF
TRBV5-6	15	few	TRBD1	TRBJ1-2	TGTGCCAGCAGCTTACTCCCGGGACAGCGACAAGGCTACACCTTC	CASSLLPGQRQGYTF
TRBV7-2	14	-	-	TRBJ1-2	TGTGCCAGCAGTTCACGTTGGCCCCACTATGGCTACACCTTC	CASSSRWPHYGYTF
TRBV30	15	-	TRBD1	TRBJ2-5	TGTGCCTGGAGTAGGGACAGGGGGCCTAGGGAGACCCAGTACTTC	CAWSRDRGPRETQYF
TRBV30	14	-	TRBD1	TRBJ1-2	TGTGCCTGGAGGGCACAAGGGGGCTCCCAGGGCTACACCTTC	CAWRAQGGSQGYTF
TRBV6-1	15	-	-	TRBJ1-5	TGTGCCAGCAGCGATAAGGGGGTTGGCAATCAGCCCCAGCATTTT	CASSDKGVGNQPQHF
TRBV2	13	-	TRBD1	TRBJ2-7	TGTGCCAGCAGTGAACAGACAGGGAGCGAGCAGTACTTC	CASSEQTGSEQYF
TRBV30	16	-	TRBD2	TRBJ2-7	TGTGCCTGGAGTGTCGTCCGGACTAGCGGCTCCTACGAGCAGTACTTC	CAWSVVRTSGSYEQYF
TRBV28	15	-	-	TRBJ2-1	TGTGCCAGCTCGCCGGGCGGGCAGTCCTACAATGAGCAGTTCTTC	CASSPGGQSYNEQFF
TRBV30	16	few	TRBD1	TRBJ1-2	TGTGCCTGGAGGCGCCGGGACAGGGGGCCTAACTATGGCTACACCTTC	CAWRRRDRGPNYGYTF
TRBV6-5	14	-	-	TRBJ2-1	TGTGCCAGCAGTTACACTAGCTCCTACAATGAGCAGTTCTTC	CASSYTSSYNEQFF
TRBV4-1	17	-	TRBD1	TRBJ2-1	TGCGCCAGCAGCCAAGATTCTCCGGGACAGGGGATCGATGAGCAGTTCTTC	CASSQDSPGQGIDEQFF
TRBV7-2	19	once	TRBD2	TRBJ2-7	TGTGCCAGCAGCTTAAGGCCGGGACTAGCGGGAGGGAACTCCTACGAGCAGTACTTC	CASSLRPGLAGGNSYEQYF
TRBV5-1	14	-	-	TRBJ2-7	TGCGCCAGCAGCTTGGGAGGGCAGACCTACGAGCAGTACTTC	CASSLGGQTYEQYF